This TCR beta chain was recorded in a study of a mutant IDH1 vaccine in newly diagnosed glioma. The repertoire was sequenced with immunoSEQ multiplex PCR; TCRdb's copy has only in-frame clones and lacks some. This sample has under 35,000 clones, with more than 65% found just once. For this clone: What it binds is not known.

With 0 bases removed from V and 3 bases from J, the gap between germline ends came to 12 bases. The CDR3 runs to 15 residues. Germline V lookup: CDR1 LGHNA, CDR2 YSLEER. Time point given: week 35, safety follow-up. A 20-mer mutant IDH1 peptide at 300 ug was injected subcutaneously with topical imiquimod. The study gave patients eight vaccinations in weeks 1, 3, 5, 7, 11, 15, 19, 23. Sequencing used PBMCs, obtained from a glioma patient whose treatment included an IDH1 peptide vaccine. The TCR sequence derives from a man between 50 and 59 years old with glioma. The chain couples TRBV4-3 to TRBJ2-7; D is ambiguous. CDR3 amino acids: CASSQDLDVNYEQYF. CDR3 nucleotides: TGCGCCAGCAGCCAAGATCTCGACGTGAACTACGAGCAGTACTTC.